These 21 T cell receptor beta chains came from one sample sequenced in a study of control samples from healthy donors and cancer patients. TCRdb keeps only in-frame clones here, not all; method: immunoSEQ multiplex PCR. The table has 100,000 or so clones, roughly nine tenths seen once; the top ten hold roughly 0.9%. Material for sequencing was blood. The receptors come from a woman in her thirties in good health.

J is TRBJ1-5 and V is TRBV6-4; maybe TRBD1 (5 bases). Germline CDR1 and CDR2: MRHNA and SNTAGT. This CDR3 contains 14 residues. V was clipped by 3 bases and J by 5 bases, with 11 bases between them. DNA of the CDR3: TGTGCCAGCAGTGAACAGGAGGGTTATCAGCCCCAGCATTTT. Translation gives CASSEQEGYQPQHF.

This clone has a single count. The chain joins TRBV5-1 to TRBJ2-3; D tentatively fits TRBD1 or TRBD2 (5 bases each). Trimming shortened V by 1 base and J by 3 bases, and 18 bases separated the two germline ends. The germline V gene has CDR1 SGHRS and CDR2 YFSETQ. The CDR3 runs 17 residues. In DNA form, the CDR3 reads TGCGCCAGCAGCTTGTTGTTGGTAGGGACGAAAACAGATACGCAGTATTTT. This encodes CASSLLLVGTKTDTQYF.

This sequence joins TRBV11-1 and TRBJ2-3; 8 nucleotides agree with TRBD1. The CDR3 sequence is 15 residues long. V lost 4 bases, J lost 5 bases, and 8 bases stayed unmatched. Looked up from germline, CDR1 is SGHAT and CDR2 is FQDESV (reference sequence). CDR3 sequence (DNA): TGTGCCAGCAGCTCGCGGGGACAGGAAAGAGATACGCAGTATTTT. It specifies CASSSRGQERDTQYF.

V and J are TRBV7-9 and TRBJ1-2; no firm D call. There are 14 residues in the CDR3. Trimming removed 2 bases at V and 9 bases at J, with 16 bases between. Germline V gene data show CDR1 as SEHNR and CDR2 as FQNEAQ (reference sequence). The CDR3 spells CASSLTGIGFSYTF. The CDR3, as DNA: TGTGCCAGCAGCTTAACCGGGATAGGGTTTAGCTACACCTTC.

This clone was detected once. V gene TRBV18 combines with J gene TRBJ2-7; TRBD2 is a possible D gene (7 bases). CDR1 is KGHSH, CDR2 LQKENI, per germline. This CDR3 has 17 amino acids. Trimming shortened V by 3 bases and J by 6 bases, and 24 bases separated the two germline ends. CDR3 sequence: CASSPLGGGGPRSEQYF. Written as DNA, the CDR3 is TGTGCCAGCTCACCCCTTGGAGGGGGGGGACCAAGGAGCGAGCAGTACTTC.

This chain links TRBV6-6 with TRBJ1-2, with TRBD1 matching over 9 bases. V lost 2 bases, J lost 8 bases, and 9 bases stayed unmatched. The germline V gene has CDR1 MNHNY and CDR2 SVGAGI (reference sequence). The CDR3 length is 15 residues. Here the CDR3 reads CASSYTGQGPRGYTF. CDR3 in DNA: TGTGCCAGCAGTTACACTGGACAGGGGCCCCGGGGCTACACCTTC.

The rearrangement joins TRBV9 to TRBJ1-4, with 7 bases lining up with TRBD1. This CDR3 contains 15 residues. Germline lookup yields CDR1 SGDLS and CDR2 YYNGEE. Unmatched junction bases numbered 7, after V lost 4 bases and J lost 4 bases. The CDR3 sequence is CASSPIGGHNEKLFF. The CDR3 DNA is TGTGCCAGCAGCCCAATAGGGGGCCATAATGAAAAACTGTTTTTT.

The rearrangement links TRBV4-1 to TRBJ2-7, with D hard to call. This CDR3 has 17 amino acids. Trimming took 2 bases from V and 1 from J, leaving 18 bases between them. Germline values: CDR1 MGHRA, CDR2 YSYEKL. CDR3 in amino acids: CASSQYPQVPSSYEQYF. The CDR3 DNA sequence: TGCGCCAGCAGCCAATACCCGCAAGTTCCTTCTTCCTACGAGCAGTACTTC.

This CDR3 reads CASSPSPAGNTEAFF. CDR3 sequence (DNA): TGTGCCAGCTCACCATCCCCGGCTGGGAACACTGAAGCTTTCTTT. The chain employs TRBV18 and TRBJ1-1; no reliable D call. With 2 bases removed from V and 1 base from J, the gap between germline ends came to 11 bases. The length of the CDR3 is 15 residues. Germline V lookup: CDR1 KGHSH, CDR2 LQKENI.

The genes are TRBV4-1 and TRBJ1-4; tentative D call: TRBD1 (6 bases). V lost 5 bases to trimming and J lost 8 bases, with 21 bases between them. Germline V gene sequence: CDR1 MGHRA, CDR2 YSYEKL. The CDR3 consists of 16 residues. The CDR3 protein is CASSSRPGGPVEKLFF. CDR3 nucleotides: TGCGCCAGCAGCTCCCGCCCCGGGGGCCCGGTGGAAAAACTGTTTTTT.

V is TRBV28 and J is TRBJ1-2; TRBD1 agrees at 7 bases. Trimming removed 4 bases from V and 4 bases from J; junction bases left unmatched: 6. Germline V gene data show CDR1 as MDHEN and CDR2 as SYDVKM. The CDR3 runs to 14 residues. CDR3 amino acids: CASSSTGVGYGYTF. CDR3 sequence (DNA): TGTGCCAGCAGTTCTACAGGGGTAGGCTATGGCTACACCTTC.

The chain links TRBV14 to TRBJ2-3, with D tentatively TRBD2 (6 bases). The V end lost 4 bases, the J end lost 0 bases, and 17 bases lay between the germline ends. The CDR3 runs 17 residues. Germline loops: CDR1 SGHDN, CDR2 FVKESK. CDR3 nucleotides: TGTGCCAGCAGCCCGGTTCCGCGGGGTGAGAGCACAGATACGCAGTATTTT. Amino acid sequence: CASSPVPRGESTDTQYF.

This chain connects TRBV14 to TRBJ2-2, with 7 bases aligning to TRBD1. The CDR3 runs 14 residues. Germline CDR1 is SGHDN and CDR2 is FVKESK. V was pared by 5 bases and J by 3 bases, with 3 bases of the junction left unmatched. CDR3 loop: CASSKDRYTGELFF. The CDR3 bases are TGTGCCAGCAGCAAGGACAGGTACACCGGGGAGCTGTTTTTT.

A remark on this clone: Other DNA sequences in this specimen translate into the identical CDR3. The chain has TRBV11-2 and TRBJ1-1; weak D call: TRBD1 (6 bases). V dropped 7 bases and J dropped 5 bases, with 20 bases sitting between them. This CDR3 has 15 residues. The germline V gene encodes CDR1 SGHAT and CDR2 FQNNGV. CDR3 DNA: TGTGCCAGCACCATAAGGGGGGGGCGGGGTACTGAAGCTTTCTTT. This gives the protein CASTIRGGRGTEAFF.

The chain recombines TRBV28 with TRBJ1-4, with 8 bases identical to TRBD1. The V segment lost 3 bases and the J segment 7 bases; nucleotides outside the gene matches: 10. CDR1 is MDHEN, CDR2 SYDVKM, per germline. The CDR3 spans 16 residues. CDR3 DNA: TGTGCCAGCAGTTTTCAATGGACAGGGATAAGTGAAAAACTGTTTTTT. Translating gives CASSFQWTGISEKLFF.

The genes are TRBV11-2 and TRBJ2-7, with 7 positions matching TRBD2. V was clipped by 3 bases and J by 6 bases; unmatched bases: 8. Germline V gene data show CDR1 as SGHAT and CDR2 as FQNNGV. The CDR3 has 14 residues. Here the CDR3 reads CASSLREFPSEQYF. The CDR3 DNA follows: TGTGCCAGCAGCTTGCGGGAGTTCCCCAGCGAGCAGTACTTC. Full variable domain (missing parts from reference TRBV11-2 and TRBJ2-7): EAGVAQSPRYKIIEKRQSVAFWCNPISGHATLYWYQQILGQGPKLLIQFQNNGVVDDSQLPKDRFSAERLKGVDSTLKIQPAKLEDSAVYLCASSLREFPSEQYFGPGTRLTVT.

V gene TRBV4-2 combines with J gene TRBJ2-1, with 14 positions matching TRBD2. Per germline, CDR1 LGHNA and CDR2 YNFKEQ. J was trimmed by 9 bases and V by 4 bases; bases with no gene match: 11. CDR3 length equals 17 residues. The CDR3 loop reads CASSRPTGTSGSSEQFF. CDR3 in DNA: TGTGCCAGCAGCCGCCCTACCGGGACTAGCGGGAGTTCTGAGCAGTTCTTC.

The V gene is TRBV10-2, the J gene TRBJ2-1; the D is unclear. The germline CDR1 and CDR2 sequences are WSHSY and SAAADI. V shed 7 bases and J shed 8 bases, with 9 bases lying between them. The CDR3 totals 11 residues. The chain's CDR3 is CASKSLDEQFF. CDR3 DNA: TGCGCCAGCAAAAGCTTGGATGAGCAGTTCTTC.

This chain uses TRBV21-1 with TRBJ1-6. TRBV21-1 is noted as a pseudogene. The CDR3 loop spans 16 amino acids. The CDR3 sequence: CASSKAQRGDNSPLHF. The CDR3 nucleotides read TGTGCCAGCAGCAAAGCGCAGCGAGGGGATAATTCACCCCTCCACTTT.

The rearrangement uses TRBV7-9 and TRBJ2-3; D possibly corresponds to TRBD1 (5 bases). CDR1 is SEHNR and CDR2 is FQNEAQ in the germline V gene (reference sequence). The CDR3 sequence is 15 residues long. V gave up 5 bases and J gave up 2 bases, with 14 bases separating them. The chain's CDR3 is CASSKLTAFTDTQYF. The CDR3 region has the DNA TGTGCCAGCAGCAAACTGACAGCCTTCACAGATACGCAGTATTTT.

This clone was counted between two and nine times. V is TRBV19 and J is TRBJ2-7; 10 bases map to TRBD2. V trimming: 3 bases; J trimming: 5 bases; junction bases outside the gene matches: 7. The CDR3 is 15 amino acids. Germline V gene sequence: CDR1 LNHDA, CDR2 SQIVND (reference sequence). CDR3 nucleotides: TGTGCCAGTAGTATTCAAGCGGGGGGGCGTCACGAGCAGTACTTC. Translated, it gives CASSIQAGGRHEQYF.